These 8 T cell receptor beta chains came from one sample sequenced in a study of T cell responses to AZD1222 COVID-19 vaccine. Generated by immunoSEQ multiplex PCR, the TCRdb table keeps only in-frame clones and is missing some. Of just under 55,000 clones listed, roughly nine tenths are singletons. The sequencing here drew on peripheral blood, taken on day 0 of AZD1222 vaccination. The receptors here all came from an adult in good health.

The rearrangement joins TRBV7-8 to TRBJ1-1; D gene ambiguous. The CDR3 spans 15 residues. The germline gives CDR1 SGHVS, CDR2 FQNEAQ. Trimming left V 7 bases short and J 0 bases short, with 15 bases between. CDR3 loop: CASTRGGIMNTEAFF. Here the CDR3 DNA reads TGTGCCAGCACCCGTGGAGGGATAATGAACACTGAAGCTTTCTTT.

The chain is built from TRBV7-9 and TRBJ2-1; D may be TRBD2 (5 bases). CDR1 is SEHNR, CDR2 FQNEAQ, per germline (reference sequence). CDR3 length equals 13 residues. V gave up 4 bases and J gave up 6 bases, with 10 bases separating them. The CDR3 DNA reads TGTGCCAGCAGCTGGGGAGATGGCAATGAGCAGTTCTTC. This codes for CASSWGDGNEQFF.

V is TRBV9 and J is TRBJ1-6, with 7 bases identical to TRBD1. The J segment lost 6 bases and the V segment lost 3 bases, leaving 6 bases of the junction unmatched. The germline V gene encodes CDR1 SGDLS and CDR2 YYNGEE. The CDR3 consists of 15 residues. CDR3 amino acids: CASSAMTGTNSPLHF. Here the CDR3 DNA reads TGTGCCAGCAGCGCCATGACAGGGACTAATTCACCCCTCCACTTT.

The CDR3 sequence is CASGSHGTANEKLFF. The CDR3 bases are TGTGCCAGCGGGAGTCACGGGACAGCTAATGAAAAACTGTTTTTT. The chain couples TRBV7-2 to TRBJ1-4, with TRBD1 matching 7 bases. The CDR3 runs to 15 residues. Germline loops: CDR1 SGHTA, CDR2 FQGNSA. Trimming took 8 bases from V and 3 from J; bases not matched to a gene: 9.

The chain joins TRBV5-1 to TRBJ2-7; TRBD2 might be the D (6 bases). The germline V gene has CDR1 SGHRS and CDR2 YFSETQ. V was trimmed by 0 bases and J by 1 base, leaving 11 bases between them. The CDR3 runs 15 residues. CDR3 in DNA: TGCGCCAGCAGCTTGGCTTTAGCGGAGTCCTACGAGCAGTACTTC. It codes for CASSLALAESYEQYF.

The chain uses TRBV27 and TRBJ2-5, with a weak D call TRBD1 (6 bases). Trimming stripped 6 bases from V and 0 bases from J, with 17 bases between. Germline CDR1 is MNHEY and CDR2 is SMNVEV (reference sequence). The CDR3 is made up of 16 amino acids. The chain's CDR3 is CASSLRGPRHQETQYF. In nucleotides, the CDR3 is TGTGCCAGCAGCCTCAGGGGACCCCGGCACCAAGAGACCCAGTACTTC.

V usage is TRBV28 and J usage is TRBJ1-3; a weak D match, TRBD1 (5 bases). V dropped 6 bases and J dropped 3 bases, with 12 bases sitting between them. Germline V gives CDR1 MDHEN, CDR2 SYDVKM. This CDR3 is built from 14 residues. CDR3 nucleotides: TGTGCCAGCAGCCCCGGGACGAATGGAAACACCATATATTTT. It specifies CASSPGTNGNTIYF.

V gene TRBV19 combines with J gene TRBJ1-1; no reliable D call. V lost 4 bases, J lost 1 base, and 13 bases lay in between. Germline V gene sequence: CDR1 LNHDA, CDR2 SQIVND (reference sequence). CDR3 length: 15 amino acids. The CDR3 nucleotides are TGTGCCAGTAGTACCTTTGCTGGAGAGAACACTGAAGCTTTCTTT. Translated: CASSTFAGENTEAFF.